This entry is about one TCR beta chain. This clone was detected a few times. Its cognate antigen has yet to be identified. The record has no base qualities; no much larger clone is one base away. The data were obtained in a study of long-term antiretroviral therapy in people with HIV (dated by TCRdb to between 2021 and 2022). Background on the whole study: The earliest samples were collected about a decade before the 2015 WHO recommendation for immediate ART, when ART was typically delayed until CD4 counts fell. A retrospective serial study tested whether ART initiation and durable HIV suppression were associated with changes in peripheral blood TRB repertoire composition and diversity. Among the 30 or so participants with HIV, fewer than twelve were female. No cross-contamination during QIAcube processing turned up in test extractions that ran a monoclonal T-cell line alongside 33 polyclonal samples. A total of under 250 cryopreserved PBMC samples came from 25 to 30 adults with confirmed HIV infection and were collected serially over a mean of about six years (range 1-12).

General study outcomes and caveats: The repertoire was dominated across all time points by expanded TRB clones identified before ART initiation, although this dominance was seen to fluctuate and to decrease in many PLHIV after ART. Inferences about post-ART repertoire changes are limited because no data were available on ART adherence, viral resistance or therapy changes. Because cell numbers in pre-ART samples were limited, unsorted PBMC were profiled instead of sorted CD4+ and CD8+ T cells. Starting ART was linked to a significant rise in TRB diversity, yet even with long-term ART the diversity remained significantly lower than in transplant donor controls. The samples were dated from the mid-2000s to the late 2010s, and the ART regimens that were used may be less effective than current ART regimens. CDR3 length ranges in HIV repertoires were narrower than in controls, and network structure suggested an antigen-experienced repertoire with only a slight naive shift after ART. Since PBMC availability was limited, sequencing covered only the TCR beta chain, with no alpha chain pairing.

Inclusion was restricted to participants for whom at least one PBMC sample before ART initiation and at least two post-ART samples were available. Every participant with HIV received treatment in the United States of America. Cryopreserved samples of 1-10 million PBMC were thawed and washed before DNA extraction. At the time of the earliest PBMC sample, participants with HIV were aged between roughly 20 and 55 years. PBMC samples from each participant spanned 1-4 timepoints before ART initiation and 2-8 timepoints after ART initiation, with a median of 7 samples. Serial HIV viral load, CD4+ T-cell count, ART history and demographic data were obtained for every participant. Using a Qiagen kit on a QIAcube, genomic DNA was extracted from unsorted PBMC, with samples processed in batches of 12. Sequencing of the TRB variable region was done with the immunoSEQ hsTCRB v3.0 assay at survey level resolution. The targeted TRB sequencing depth was roughly 40,000-50,000 T-cell genomes per sample. An Illumina MiSeq with a v3 150-cycle kit was used to sequence the pooled TRB libraries. The original methods were these. Analysis of repertoires was carried out in R inside a reproducible Nextflow workflow spanning QC, data transformation and analysis. LymphoSeq2, an R package for AIRR-Seq data exploration, was used to implement custom analyses. A few samples yielding fewer than 5000 total TRB sequences were excluded, leaving more than 150 analyzed HIV repertoires. Among the 200 or so HIV repertoires that were kept, roughly 58 were collected before ART initiation and roughly 130 were collected after ART initiation. Each repertoire was downsampled to 5000 TRB nucleotide sequences, and summary statistics were averaged across 100 downsampling iterations. TRB sequences were retained for analysis only if CDR3 regions of at least seven amino acids were present. Diversity was measured with a Shannon entropy-derived clonality score and the Gini coefficient. In the repertoire networks, any two of the top 5000 CDR3 amino acid sequences were linked whenever the two sequences differed by an edit distance of one. For TRB CDR3 amino acid sequences, antigen specificity groups and MHC restriction were predicted with GLIPH2. To flag known associations with CMV, EBV, HIV or tissue antigens, CDR3 amino acid sequences were compared against VDJdb and McPAS-TCR. Pre-ART, post-ART and control groups were compared with Wilcoxon signed-rank tests and Holm-Bonferroni correction. TCRdb stores this immuneACCESS table with in-frame sequences only. Part of the clones is absent; in the studies checked, under half of the shortfall reflects unresolved V genes, and no reason is known for the rest. That table furnishes V, J and clone size, whereas the DNA furnished D and trimming. For this sample the table gives 15,000 to 20,000 clones, of which 87% were detected only once. The ten largest clones capture approximately 3.7% of the sample.

Including cysteine and phenylalanine, the CDR3 has 14 amino acids. Just the 42-base CDR3 DNA is kept, in frame starting at base 1. The germline V end is reduced by 4 bases and the J end by 7 bases; junction bases left unmatched: 6. Reading the germline V gene gives CDR1 SGHRS and CDR2 YFSETQ. Sequenced material: unsorted PBMCs, taken 2.1 years after starting antiretroviral therapy. This receptor chain uses TRBV5-1 and TRBJ2-7, with 12 bases matching TRBD1. The clonotype comes from a man aged 18 to 35 with HIV. DNA sequence: TGCGCCAGCAGCCTGGGACAGGGGGCGCTTGAGCAGTACTTC. It encodes CASSLGQGALEQYF.